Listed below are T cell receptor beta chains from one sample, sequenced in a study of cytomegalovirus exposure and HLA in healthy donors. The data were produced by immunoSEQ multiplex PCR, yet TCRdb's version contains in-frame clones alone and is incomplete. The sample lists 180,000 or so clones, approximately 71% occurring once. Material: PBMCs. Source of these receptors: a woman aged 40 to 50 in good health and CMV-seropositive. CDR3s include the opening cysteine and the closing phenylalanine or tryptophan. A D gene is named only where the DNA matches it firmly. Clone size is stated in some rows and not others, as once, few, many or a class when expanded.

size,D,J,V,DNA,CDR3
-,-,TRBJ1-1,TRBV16,TGTGCCAGCAGCCAACAAGGGGCTATGAACACTGAAGCTTTCTTT,CASSQQGAMNTEAFF
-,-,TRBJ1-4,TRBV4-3,TGCGCCAGCAGCCACCTACACAGTGAAAAACTGTTTTTT,CASSHLHSEKLFF
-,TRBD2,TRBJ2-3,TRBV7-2,TGTGCCAGCAGCTTAGCCGGACTAGCGGGAACTAGCACAGATACGCAGTATTTT,CASSLAGLAGTSTDTQYF
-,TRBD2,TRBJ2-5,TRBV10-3,TGTGCCAGCCGAGCAATGGCGGGAGGAGAGACCCAGTACTTC,CASRAMAGGETQYF
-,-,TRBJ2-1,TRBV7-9,TGTGCCAGCAGCCCATCAGGGCGGGATGGTAGGGAGTTCTTC,CASSPSGRDGREFF
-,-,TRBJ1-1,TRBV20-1,TGCAGTGCTCAAGGACAGCCGCACCCTTTT,CSAQGQPHPF
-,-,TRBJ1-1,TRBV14,TGTGCCAGCAGCCAACTAGGTTCAGACACTGAAGCTTTCTTT,CASSQLGSDTEAFF
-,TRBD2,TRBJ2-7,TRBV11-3,TGTGCCAGCAGCTTTAGCGGGAGGTCTATCGACGAGCAGTACTTC,CASSFSGRSIDEQYF
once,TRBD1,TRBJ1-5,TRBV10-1,TGCGCCAGCAGTGGGGGCCCTGGGACAGCCCGTGTCGGCAATCAGCCCCAGCATTTT,CASSGGPGTARVGNQPQHF
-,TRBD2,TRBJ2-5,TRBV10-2,TGCGCCAGCAGTGATCTAGCGGGAGCGCAAGAGACCCAGTACTTC,CASSDLAGAQETQYF
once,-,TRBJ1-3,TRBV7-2,TGTGCCAGCAGCATTTATCCAGGCCGTTTATATTTT,CASSIYPGRLYF
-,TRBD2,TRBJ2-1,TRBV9,TGTGCCAGCAGCCCAGCGGGGGGTGGCAATGAGCAGTTCTTC,CASSPAGGGNEQFF
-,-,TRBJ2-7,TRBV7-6,TGTGCCAGCAGCTTAGAACAGCCTCCGCCCTACGAGCAGTACTTC,CASSLEQPPPYEQYF
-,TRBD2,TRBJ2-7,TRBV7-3,TGTGCCAGCAGCTTAACGGGAGGGCGGGACGAGCAGTACTTC,CASSLTGGRDEQYF
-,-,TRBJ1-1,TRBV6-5,TGTGCCAGCAGTCTCACTTCGAACACTGAAGCTTTCTTT,CASSLTSNTEAFF
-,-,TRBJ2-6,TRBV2,TGTGCCAGCAGGTTGAGCTCTGGGGCCAACGTCCTGACTTTC,CASRLSSGANVLTF
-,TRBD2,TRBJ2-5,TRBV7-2,TGTGCCAGCAGCCAGGGACTAGTCGAGACCCAGTACTTC,CASSQGLVETQYF
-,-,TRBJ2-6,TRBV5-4,TGTGCCAGCAGCTCTCCCGATTTGGCAGCTGGGGCCAACGTCCTGACTTTC,CASSSPDLAAGANVLTF